The clone carrying this T cell receptor beta chain was observed at least ten times. The data belong to a study of T cells of healthy individuals. Each CDR3 protein gets one entry after TCRdb re-called the 5' RACE reads with MiXCR. The profile shows about 41,000 distinct CDR3 sequences, 4.5% of them singletons. This sequence was found in a human donor in good health.

This CDR3 reads CASSLRNWGTENTGELFF. CDR3 nucleotide sequence: TGTGCCAGCAGCTTACGTAATTGGGGGACAGAAAACACCGGGGAGCTGTTTTTT. The chain combines TRBV11-1 with TRBJ2-2; 7 bases are shared with TRBD1. Germline V CDR1 and CDR2: SGHAT, FQDESV (reference sequence). The CDR3 spans 18 residues. The ends lost 2 bases at V and 2 bases at J; junction bases unmatched: 11.